A selection of T cell receptor beta chains follows, all from one sample in a study of shared clonotypes between healthy human individuals. Produced via immunoSEQ multiplex PCR; TCRdb's table is partial and in-frame only. The data hold about 2.4 million clones, with roughly 93% observed a single time. The sample comprised naive CD4+ T cells from PBMCs. Source of these receptors: a man younger than 35 in good health. Some clones in this sample may be carry-over from other donors' samples. Both conserved end residues are part of each CDR3. The order of the fields is CDR3 length, V gene, D gene, clone size, J gene, CDR3 DNA, CDR3 protein. The D gene is left open where the match is weak. Clone sizes are given selectively: once, few, many, or a class where the clone is expanded.

cdr3_length: 15
v_call: TRBV5-5
d_call: -
clone_size: -
j_call: TRBJ1-1
cdr3_nt: TGTGCCAGCAGCTTGGAGTTCGGAAGGAACACTGAAGCTTTCTTT
cdr3_aa: CASSLEFGRNTEAFF

cdr3_length: 11
v_call: TRBV29-1
d_call: -
clone_size: -
j_call: TRBJ2-1
cdr3_nt: TGCAGCGGGGGGTCCGAGGAGGCGCAGTTCTTC
cdr3_aa: CSGGSEEAQFF

cdr3_length: 14
v_call: TRBV7-9
d_call: TRBD1
clone_size: -
j_call: TRBJ2-4
cdr3_nt: TGTGCCAGCAGCTTTACCGGACAGGGAGACATTCAGTACTTC
cdr3_aa: CASSFTGQGDIQYF

cdr3_length: 14
v_call: TRBV6-1
d_call: -
clone_size: -
j_call: TRBJ1-4
cdr3_nt: TGTGCCAGCAGGGCAGGGGAGAAAGATGAAAAACTGTTTTTT
cdr3_aa: CASRAGEKDEKLFF

cdr3_length: 15
v_call: TRBV18
d_call: TRBD1
clone_size: -
j_call: TRBJ2-1
cdr3_nt: TGTGCCAGCTCACCACGACAGGGGGGCGACCCTGAGCAGTTCTTC
cdr3_aa: CASSPRQGGDPEQFF

cdr3_length: 13
v_call: TRBV11-1
d_call: TRBD1
clone_size: -
j_call: TRBJ1-1
cdr3_nt: TGTGCCAGCAGCGCGAGACAGGGGCTTGAAGCTTTCTTT
cdr3_aa: CASSARQGLEAFF

cdr3_length: 16
v_call: TRBV10-3
d_call: -
clone_size: -
j_call: TRBJ1-2
cdr3_nt: TGTGCCATCAGTGACCCAGGACAGTTTGAGAACTATGGCTACACCTTC
cdr3_aa: CAISDPGQFENYGYTF

cdr3_length: 12
v_call: TRBV25-1
d_call: -
clone_size: -
j_call: TRBJ2-6
cdr3_nt: TGTGCCTCCCTTTCTGGGGCCAACGTCCTGACTTTC
cdr3_aa: CASLSGANVLTF

cdr3_length: 16
v_call: TRBV5-1
d_call: TRBD2
clone_size: once
j_call: TRBJ2-7
cdr3_nt: TGCGCCAGCAGCAGTGGGACTAGCGGGAGGGCCGTCGAGCAGTACTTC
cdr3_aa: CASSSGTSGRAVEQYF

cdr3_length: 14
v_call: TRBV15
d_call: -
clone_size: -
j_call: TRBJ2-5
cdr3_nt: TGTGCCACCAGCAGAGTGGGCAGTCAAGAGACCCAGTACTTC
cdr3_aa: CATSRVGSQETQYF

cdr3_length: 16
v_call: TRBV28
d_call: TRBD1
clone_size: -
j_call: TRBJ1-5
cdr3_nt: TGTGCCAGCAGTTCCGGGACAGGGGGCGTCGATCAGCCCCAGCATTTT
cdr3_aa: CASSSGTGGVDQPQHF

cdr3_length: 11
v_call: TRBV20-1
d_call: -
clone_size: -
j_call: TRBJ2-7
cdr3_nt: TGCAGTGCTAGCGTCCTCTACGAGCAGTACTTC
cdr3_aa: CSASVLYEQYF

cdr3_length: 16
v_call: TRBV7-9
d_call: TRBD2
clone_size: -
j_call: TRBJ2-7
cdr3_nt: TGTGCCAGCAGCTTAGAGGGCGGGAGAGGGAAGAACGAGCAGTACTTC
cdr3_aa: CASSLEGGRGKNEQYF

cdr3_length: 13
v_call: TRBV10-3
d_call: -
clone_size: -
j_call: TRBJ1-1
cdr3_nt: TGTGCCATCAGTGAGACAGCGAACACTGAAGCTTTCTTT
cdr3_aa: CAISETANTEAFF

cdr3_length: 15
v_call: TRBV4-3
d_call: -
clone_size: -
j_call: TRBJ1-2
cdr3_nt: TGCGCCAGCAGCCAAGACTACGGGCGGCCCTATGGCTACACCTTC
cdr3_aa: CASSQDYGRPYGYTF

cdr3_length: 15
v_call: TRBV7-3
d_call: TRBD2
clone_size: -
j_call: TRBJ2-1
cdr3_nt: TGTGCCAGCAGCCCGCGACTAGCGACATTCAATGAGCAGTTCTTC
cdr3_aa: CASSPRLATFNEQFF

cdr3_length: 11
v_call: TRBV5-4
d_call: TRBD1
clone_size: -
j_call: TRBJ1-2
cdr3_nt: TGTGCCAGCGGGACAGACTATGGCTACACCTTC
cdr3_aa: CASGTDYGYTF

cdr3_length: 15
v_call: TRBV14
d_call: -
clone_size: once
j_call: TRBJ2-7
cdr3_nt: TGTGCCAGCAGCCCCCCCGGCGTTGGGTCCTACGAGCAGTACTTC
cdr3_aa: CASSPPGVGSYEQYF

cdr3_length: 16
v_call: TRBV4-1
d_call: TRBD1
clone_size: -
j_call: TRBJ2-1
cdr3_nt: TGCGCCAGCAGCCCCGGGGGGGACAGGGGATACAATGAGCAGTTCTTC
cdr3_aa: CASSPGGDRGYNEQFF

cdr3_length: 14
v_call: TRBV10-3
d_call: -
clone_size: -
j_call: TRBJ1-1
cdr3_nt: TGTGCCATCAGTGCCAAGGGCGGGAACACTGAAGCTTTCTTT
cdr3_aa: CAISAKGGNTEAFF

cdr3_length: 15
v_call: TRBV6-5
d_call: -
clone_size: -
j_call: TRBJ2-7
cdr3_nt: TGTGCCAGCAGTTACGGGGGGCCGTCTATTCGCGAGCAGTACTTC
cdr3_aa: CASSYGGPSIREQYF

cdr3_length: 16
v_call: TRBV18
d_call: TRBD1
clone_size: -
j_call: TRBJ2-7
cdr3_nt: TGTGCCAGCTCACCACCCAGGGCAGGGGGTGGATACGAGCAGTACTTC
cdr3_aa: CASSPPRAGGGYEQYF

cdr3_length: 16
v_call: TRBV4-1
d_call: -
clone_size: -
j_call: TRBJ2-7
cdr3_nt: TGCGCCAGCAGCCCCCTCGGAGCGGGTAGAACCTACGAGCAGTACTTC
cdr3_aa: CASSPLGAGRTYEQYF

cdr3_length: 16
v_call: TRBV5-1
d_call: -
clone_size: -
j_call: TRBJ2-6
cdr3_nt: TGCGCCAGCAGCTTGGTCCCGAGCTCTGGGGCCAACGTCCTGACTTTC
cdr3_aa: CASSLVPSSGANVLTF

cdr3_length: 14
v_call: TRBV2
d_call: -
clone_size: -
j_call: TRBJ2-2
cdr3_nt: TGTGCCAGCAGTGAAGCTGTCGGTCCCGGGGAGCTGTTTTTT
cdr3_aa: CASSEAVGPGELFF

cdr3_length: 14
v_call: TRBV19
d_call: -
clone_size: -
j_call: TRBJ1-2
cdr3_nt: TGTGCCAGTAGTAGTAACAGGATTAACTATGGCTACACCTTC
cdr3_aa: CASSSNRINYGYTF

cdr3_length: 15
v_call: TRBV5-4
d_call: TRBD1
clone_size: -
j_call: TRBJ1-2
cdr3_nt: TGTGCCAGCAGTTTCGGGGGACAGGGAACCTATGGCTACACCTTC
cdr3_aa: CASSFGGQGTYGYTF

cdr3_length: 14
v_call: TRBV30
d_call: -
clone_size: -
j_call: TRBJ2-3
cdr3_nt: TGTGCCTGGAGCACGGGGCGAGGCACAGATACGCAGTATTTT
cdr3_aa: CAWSTGRGTDTQYF

cdr3_length: 17
v_call: TRBV4-2
d_call: -
clone_size: once
j_call: TRBJ1-6
cdr3_nt: TGTGCCAGCAGCCACCCCCTGGACGAGAGGCAAAATTCACCCCTCCACTTT
cdr3_aa: CASSHPLDERQNSPLHF

cdr3_length: 14
v_call: TRBV4-1
d_call: -
clone_size: -
j_call: TRBJ1-6
cdr3_nt: TGCGCCAGCAGCCAAGATCTTTCAAATTCACCCCTCCACTTT
cdr3_aa: CASSQDLSNSPLHF

cdr3_length: 15
v_call: TRBV28
d_call: -
clone_size: once
j_call: TRBJ2-2
cdr3_nt: TGTGCCAGCAGTCTCACAGGGGGGGTTACCGGGGAGCTGTTTTTT
cdr3_aa: CASSLTGGVTGELFF

cdr3_length: 14
v_call: TRBV7-2
d_call: -
clone_size: -
j_call: TRBJ1-3
cdr3_nt: TGTGCCAGCAGCTTAGGTCGTGGTGGAAACACCATATATTTT
cdr3_aa: CASSLGRGGNTIYF

cdr3_length: 15
v_call: TRBV2
d_call: -
clone_size: -
j_call: TRBJ1-4
cdr3_nt: TGTGCCAGCAGTGAAAGCGGGCAGGGATATGAAAAACTGTTTTTT
cdr3_aa: CASSESGQGYEKLFF

cdr3_length: 14
v_call: TRBV7-9
d_call: -
clone_size: -
j_call: TRBJ2-2
cdr3_nt: TGTGCCAGCAGCTTAGCGTTTATCGCCGGGGAGCTGTTTTTT
cdr3_aa: CASSLAFIAGELFF

cdr3_length: 15
v_call: TRBV7-9
d_call: -
clone_size: -
j_call: TRBJ1-5
cdr3_nt: TGTGCCAGCAGGAGCTTGATTGGGGGGGATCAGCCCCAGCATTTT
cdr3_aa: CASRSLIGGDQPQHF

cdr3_length: 14
v_call: TRBV4-3
d_call: -
clone_size: -
j_call: TRBJ2-3
cdr3_nt: TGCGCCAGCAGCCAAGATGTCCACACAGATACGCAGTATTTT
cdr3_aa: CASSQDVHTDTQYF

cdr3_length: 12
v_call: TRBV18
d_call: -
clone_size: -
j_call: TRBJ1-4
cdr3_nt: TGTGCCAGCTCACCCCCGGCTGAAAAACTGTTTTTT
cdr3_aa: CASSPPAEKLFF

cdr3_length: 13
v_call: TRBV29-1
d_call: -
clone_size: -
j_call: TRBJ2-5
cdr3_nt: TGCAGCGTTGGGACGGTGTTACAAGAGACCCAGTACTTC
cdr3_aa: CSVGTVLQETQYF

cdr3_length: 13
v_call: TRBV7-3
d_call: -
clone_size: -
j_call: TRBJ2-1
cdr3_nt: TGTGCCAGCAGCCCGTCTAGGGCCAATGAGCAGTTCTTC
cdr3_aa: CASSPSRANEQFF

cdr3_length: 17
v_call: TRBV5-4
d_call: TRBD1
clone_size: -
j_call: TRBJ1-3
cdr3_nt: TGTGCCAGCAGCGCCCGACAGGGGGACCGCTCTGGAAACACCATATATTTT
cdr3_aa: CASSARQGDRSGNTIYF

cdr3_length: 16
v_call: TRBV12-5
d_call: -
clone_size: -
j_call: TRBJ2-2
cdr3_nt: TGTGCTAGTGGTTGGGAGACGGCACAGGGAACCGGGGAGCTGTTTTTT
cdr3_aa: CASGWETAQGTGELFF

cdr3_length: 17
v_call: TRBV28
d_call: -
clone_size: -
j_call: TRBJ1-1
cdr3_nt: TGTGCCAGCAGCCAAGGGGGGGCAGGGGTCGTGGGCACTGAAGCTTTCTTT
cdr3_aa: CASSQGGAGVVGTEAFF

cdr3_length: 13
v_call: TRBV5-5
d_call: -
clone_size: -
j_call: TRBJ2-7
cdr3_nt: TGTGCCAGCAGCTCCCCCGGGGGTAACGAGCAGTACTTC
cdr3_aa: CASSSPGGNEQYF

cdr3_length: 15
v_call: TRBV4-1
d_call: -
clone_size: -
j_call: TRBJ2-7
cdr3_nt: TGCGCCAGCAGCCAAGAAGACTACTCCTCTAGCGAGCAGTACTTC
cdr3_aa: CASSQEDYSSSEQYF

cdr3_length: 15
v_call: TRBV7-6
d_call: -
clone_size: -
j_call: TRBJ1-2
cdr3_nt: TGTGCCAGCAGCCCTAGGCCCGAAGCGGGCTATGGCTACACCTTC
cdr3_aa: CASSPRPEAGYGYTF

cdr3_length: 16
v_call: TRBV4-2
d_call: TRBD2
clone_size: -
j_call: TRBJ2-7
cdr3_nt: TGTGCCAGCAGCCCTCTAGCGGGAGCAGGATGGAACGAGCAGTACTTC
cdr3_aa: CASSPLAGAGWNEQYF

cdr3_length: 16
v_call: TRBV19
d_call: TRBD2
clone_size: -
j_call: TRBJ2-3
cdr3_nt: TGTGCCAGTAGTACCCTAGCGGGAGAGGGCACAGATACGCAGTATTTT
cdr3_aa: CASSTLAGEGTDTQYF

cdr3_length: 17
v_call: TRBV4-3
d_call: TRBD1
clone_size: -
j_call: TRBJ2-1
cdr3_nt: TGCGCCAGCAGCCAACGCCCCGGACAGGGACCGTACAATGAGCAGTTCTTC
cdr3_aa: CASSQRPGQGPYNEQFF

cdr3_length: 14
v_call: TRBV18
d_call: -
clone_size: -
j_call: TRBJ2-5
cdr3_nt: TGTGCCAGCTCACCGCTTCGGGACCGAGAGACCCAGTACTTC
cdr3_aa: CASSPLRDRETQYF

cdr3_length: 14
v_call: TRBV6-4
d_call: -
clone_size: -
j_call: TRBJ2-3
cdr3_nt: TGTGCCAGCACCCCAGTAAGGGAGGCAGATACGCAGTATTTT
cdr3_aa: CASTPVREADTQYF

cdr3_length: 15
v_call: TRBV6-5
d_call: -
clone_size: -
j_call: TRBJ2-7
cdr3_nt: TGTGCCAGCAGTTATCACATATCCGAGGGATCCGAGCAGTACTTC
cdr3_aa: CASSYHISEGSEQYF